This T cell receptor beta chain originates from a study of blood T cell repertoires in COVID-19. Libraries were prepared by immunoSEQ multiplex PCR; TCRdb keeps only in-frame clonotypes and omits some of them. In the table there are roughly 100,000 clones, 86% of which are singletons. Germline assignment: CDR1 GTSNPN and CDR2 SVGIG (reference sequence). This CDR3 has 15 residues. V trimming: 3 bases; J trimming: 5 bases; junction bases outside the gene matches: 9. This TCR was sampled from a woman aged 80 or older with acute or convalescent COVID-19. V gene TRBV30 combines with J gene TRBJ2-5; TRBD1 matches 10 bases. Sequencing input: peripheral blood. The CDR3 here is CAWSAGQGGKETQYF. In DNA form, the CDR3 reads TGTGCCTGGAGCGCAGGACAGGGGGGTAAGGAGACCCAGTACTTC.